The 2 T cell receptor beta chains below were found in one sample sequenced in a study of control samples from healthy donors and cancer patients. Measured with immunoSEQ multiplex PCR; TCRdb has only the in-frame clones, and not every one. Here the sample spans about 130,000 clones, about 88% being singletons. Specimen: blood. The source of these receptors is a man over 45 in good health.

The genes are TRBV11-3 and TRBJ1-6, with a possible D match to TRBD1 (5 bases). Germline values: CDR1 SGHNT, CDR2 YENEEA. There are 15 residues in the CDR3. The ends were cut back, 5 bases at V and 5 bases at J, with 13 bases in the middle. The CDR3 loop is CASSPRDGNNSPLHF. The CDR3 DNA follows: TGTGCCAGCAGCCCCCGGGACGGGAATAATTCACCCCTCCACTTT.

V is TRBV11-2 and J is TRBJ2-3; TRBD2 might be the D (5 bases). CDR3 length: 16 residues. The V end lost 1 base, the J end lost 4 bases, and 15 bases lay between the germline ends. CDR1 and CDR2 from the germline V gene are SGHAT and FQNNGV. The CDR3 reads CASSLGRETKADTQYF. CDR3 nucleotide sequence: TGTGCCAGCAGCTTAGGTAGGGAGACGAAAGCAGATACGCAGTATTTT.